What follows are 19 T cell receptor beta chains derived from one specimen sequenced in a study of blood T cell repertoires in COVID-19. Sequencing used immunoSEQ multiplex PCR; TCRdb keeps in-frame clones, though not all of them. The table includes roughly 190,000 clones, about 80% detected once. The sequenced sample consisted of peripheral blood. The receptors were gathered from a man in his 60s with acute or convalescent COVID-19.

Comment on this clone: At the DNA level, this CDR3 is encoded by other sequences in the same sample as well. The chain has TRBV27 and TRBJ2-3, with no clear D. CDR1 and CDR2 from the germline V gene are MNHEY and SMNVEV (reference sequence). Trimming removed 5 bases at V and 3 bases at J, with 9 bases between. This CDR3 spans 13 amino acids. CDR3 nucleotides: TGTGCCAGCAGTCCTGTCCTAACAGATACGCAGTATTTT. Its translation is CASSPVLTDTQYF.

This chain uses TRBV19 with TRBJ1-3; maybe TRBD1 (5 bases). V lost 5 bases and J 8 bases, leaving 16 bases between the germline ends. The CDR3 is made up of 14 amino acids. Germline assignment: CDR1 LNHDA and CDR2 SQIVND (reference sequence). CDR3 DNA sequence: TGTGCCAGTAGTCCAGGGTTTGTCTCGGACACCATATATTTT. Translating it yields CASSPGFVSDTIYF.

The chain links TRBV19 to TRBJ2-7, with a weak D call TRBD1 (6 bases). Looked up from germline, CDR1 is LNHDA and CDR2 is SQIVND (reference sequence). CDR3 length: 14 amino acids. V lost 6 bases and J 2 bases, leaving 14 bases between the germline ends. The CDR3 nucleotides are TGTGCCAGTAGGGGGACAAGGAGCCCCTACGAGCAGTACTTC. Its translation is CASRGTRSPYEQYF.

The CDR3 here is CASSLETGDGDTQYF. The CDR3 coding sequence is TGTGCCAGCAGCTTGGAGACAGGGGATGGGGATACGCAGTATTTT. V gene TRBV7-6 combines with J gene TRBJ2-3; 8 nucleotides line up with TRBD1. The junction had 8 bases not matched to a gene; V was cut back by 3 bases and J by 6 bases. The CDR3 loop spans 15 amino acids. CDR1 and CDR2 from the germline V gene are SGHVS and FNYEAQ.

This chain links TRBV5-4 with TRBJ2-7, with 12 nucleotides matching TRBD2. The CDR3 consists of 16 residues. Germline V gene data show CDR1 as SGHNT and CDR2 as YYREEE (reference sequence). The trim removed 0 bases at V and 1 base at J, leaving 2 bases unmatched. CDR3 sequence (DNA): TGTGCCAGCAGCTTGGGACTAGCGGGGGAATCCTACGAGCAGTACTTC. Translating it yields CASSLGLAGESYEQYF.

This chain joins TRBV24-1 and TRBJ2-7; 7 bases are shared with TRBD1. Germline trimming cut 7 bases from V and 7 bases from J; bases unmatched to any gene: 3. CDR1 KGHDR and CDR2 SFDVKD come from the germline V gene. CDR3 length equals 11 residues. The CDR3: CATRQGSEQYF. The CDR3, as DNA: TGTGCCACCAGACAGGGGTCGGAGCAGTACTTC.

This clone was found once. The rearrangement joins TRBV29-1 to TRBJ1-1; perhaps TRBD1 as D (6 bases). The CDR3 runs 12 residues. V was shortened by 4 bases and J by 10 bases, with 16 bases between the two germline ends. From germline, CDR1 is SQVTM and CDR2 ANQGSEA. In DNA, the CDR3 is TGCAGCGTTGGTCCCCAGGGGTTAGGAGCTTTCTTT. Translated, it gives CSVGPQGLGAFF.

This chain links TRBV10-3 with TRBJ2-3, with TRBD2 matching 7 bases. Germline V gene sequence: CDR1 ENHRY, CDR2 SYGVKD. After removal of 3 bases from V and 2 bases from J, the junction contained 11 bases not matched to a gene. This CDR3 is 17 amino acids long. CDR3 in DNA: TGTGCCATCAGTGACCCCCTCCCAGCGGGGAACACAGATACGCAGTATTTT. Translation: CAISDPLPAGNTDTQYF.

The rearrangement links TRBV2 to TRBJ1-2; 8 nucleotides match TRBD1. The germline V gene has CDR1 SNHLY and CDR2 FYNNEI. The CDR3 runs 15 residues. J lost 8 bases, V lost 3 bases, and 11 bases had no gene match. As DNA, the CDR3 is TGTGCCAGCAGTGATACCACAACAGGGGGTAGGGGCTACACCTTC. Translated, it gives CASSDTTTGGRGYTF.

The chain combines TRBV19 with TRBJ2-2; tentatively, D is TRBD1 (6 bases). Deletions cut 3 bases from V and 0 bases from J, with 14 bases between. There are 17 residues in the CDR3. Germline-derived CDR1 and CDR2 are LNHDA and SQIVND (reference sequence). The DNA for the CDR3 is TGTGCCAGTAGTATGGGGGCTGGACGCGCGAACACCGGGGAGCTGTTTTTT. It specifies CASSMGAGRANTGELFF. Filled out from reference TRBV19 and TRBJ2-2, the complete variable domain reads DGGITQSPKYLFRKEGQNVTLSCEQNLNHDAMYWYRQDPGQGLRLIYYSQIVNDFQKGDIAEGYSVSREKKESFPLTVTSAQKNPTAFYLCASSMGAGRANTGELFFGEGSRLTVL.

Notes on this clone: Other DNA sequences from this sample encode an identical CDR3 as well. The rearrangement joins TRBV18 to TRBJ2-7; 9 bases line up with TRBD1. The CDR3 runs to 14 residues. Germline CDR1 and CDR2: KGHSH and LQKENI. J was trimmed by 1 base and V by 6 bases; bases with no gene match: 4. For the CDR3, the DNA is TGTGCCAGCTCCCCCGGGACAGGGTCCTACGAGCAGTACTTC. Residues: CASSPGTGSYEQYF.

The chain recombines TRBV12-3 or TRBV12-4 with TRBJ2-7, with D possibly TRBD1 on 6 matching bases. Trimming removed 6 bases at V and 2 bases at J, with 11 bases between. This CDR3 contains 13 residues. CDR3 sequence reads: CASSRDRTYEQYF. CDR3 nucleotides: TGTGCCAGCAGCCGAGACAGGACCTACGAGCAGTACTTC.

This chain uses TRBV6-5 with TRBJ2-1, with D unresolved. V lost 3 bases to trimming and J lost 2 bases, with 5 bases between them. CDR1 MNHEY and CDR2 SVGAGI come from the germline V gene. The CDR3 loop spans 13 amino acids. This chain's CDR3 is CASSYGPYNEQFF. The CDR3 nucleotides are TGTGCCAGCAGTTATGGCCCCTACAATGAGCAGTTCTTC.

The chain employs TRBV5-4 and TRBJ2-3; TRBD2 matches at 8 bases. Unmatched junction bases numbered 5, after V lost 1 base and J lost 1 base. Germline CDR1 and CDR2: SGHNT and YYREEE (reference sequence). This CDR3 region has 16 residues. In DNA form, the CDR3 reads TGTGCCAGCAGCTTGAATAGCGGGACGGGCACAGATACGCAGTATTTT. Amino acid sequence: CASSLNSGTGTDTQYF.

This clone showed up just a few times. The V and J genes are TRBV27 and TRBJ1-3, with a weak D call TRBD1 (5 bases). Trimming took 4 bases from V and 2 from J, leaving 12 bases between them. Germline CDR1 is MNHEY and CDR2 is SMNVEV (reference sequence). The CDR3 has 15 residues. This CDR3 reads CASSSIGGAGNTIYF. The CDR3, as DNA: TGTGCCAGCAGTTCAATCGGGGGGGCTGGAAACACCATATATTTT.

The chain combines TRBV5-1 with TRBJ2-7; D might be TRBD2 (5 bases). The CDR3 consists of 12 residues. CDR1 is SGHRS, CDR2 YFSETQ, per germline. V was trimmed by 2 bases and J by 5 bases, leaving 8 bases between them. DNA of the CDR3: TGCGCCAGCAGCTTAATGAGGGACGAGCAGTACTTC. This sequence encodes CASSLMRDEQYF.

The V gene is TRBV15, the J gene TRBJ2-2; D gene uncertain. The V end was cut by 2 bases, the J end by 0 bases, with 7 bases between. The CDR3 contains 15 residues. Germline loops: CDR1 LNHNV, CDR2 YYDKDF (reference sequence). The CDR3 DNA reads as TGTGCCACCAGCAGATCTAGAGCGAACACCGGGGAGCTGTTTTTT. Amino acid sequence: CATSRSRANTGELFF.

The rearrangement links TRBV11-2 to TRBJ2-1, with 9 bases lining up with TRBD2. The length of the CDR3 is 13 residues. Per the germline V gene, CDR1 is SGHAT and CDR2 is FQNNGV. The V gene end was trimmed by 1 base and the J gene end by 9 bases; junction bases not matched to a gene: 1. The CDR3, as DNA: TGTGCCAGCAGCTTAGGCGGGAGGGGTGAGCAGTTCTTC. Protein sequence: CASSLGGRGEQFF.

The gene calls are TRBV7-9 and TRBJ2-1; the match to TRBD2 covers 14 bases. The CDR3 has 16 residues. In germline, CDR1 is SEHNR, CDR2 FQNEAQ (reference sequence). Trimming cost V 1 base and J 9 bases; bases outside gene matches: 5. The CDR3 spells CASSLGGTSGSVEQFF. Written as DNA, the CDR3 is TGTGCCAGCAGCTTAGGAGGGACTAGCGGGAGTGTTGAGCAGTTCTTC. The variable domain in full, with the rest retrieved from reference TRBV7-9 and TRBJ2-1, is DTGVSQNPRHKITKRGQNVTFRCDPISEHNRLYWYRQTLGQGPEFLTYFQNEAQLEKSRLLSDRFSAERPKGSFSTLEIQRTEQGDSAMYLCASSLGGTSGSVEQFFGPGTRLTVL.